A single sample is the source of the 3 T cell receptor beta chains below, sequenced in a study of blood T cells in healthy people across ages. A second PCR of 7 to 11 cycles used a sample-barcoded 5' primer and a J-beta primer mix. TCRdb fed the 5' RACE reads into MiXCR, producing one record per CDR3 protein. Of 650,000 to 800,000 distinct CDR3 sequences listed, more than 45% are singletons. Sequencing was carried out using blood. The receptors originated from a woman over 75 in good health.

The chain carries TRBV12-3 or TRBV12-4 and TRBJ2-2; possibly TRBD1 for D (6 bases). The ends were cut back, 4 bases at V and 8 bases at J, with 17 bases in the middle. This CDR3 comprises 15 residues. The CDR3 nucleotides read TGTGCCAGCAGTTCAAGGTTTGGGGGCCGAGGGGAGCTGTTTTTT. Its protein is CASSSRFGGRGELFF.

The chain has TRBV4-1 and TRBJ2-5; 8 bases are shared with TRBD2. The V gene's germline CDR1 is MGHRA and CDR2 YSYEKL. Losses at the gene ends were 6 bases for V and 4 bases for J; bases not matched to a gene: 10. The CDR3 is made up of 15 amino acids. The CDR3 DNA sequence: TGCGCCAGCAGTCGTCCCACTAGCGGCGCAGAGACCCAGTACTTC. As protein: CASSRPTSGAETQYF.

This clonotype was recorded a few times. The rearrangement joins TRBV27 to TRBJ2-2, with D possibly being TRBD2 (5 bases). The CDR3 length is 17 residues. CDR1 and CDR2 (germline): MNHEY, SMNVEV (reference sequence). Trimming left V 1 base short and J 5 bases short, with 17 bases between. In DNA, the CDR3 is TGTGCCAGCAGTTTATACGGAATCCGGGGTAGGACCGGGGAGCTGTTTTTT. It yields the protein CASSLYGIRGRTGELFF.